These T cell receptor beta chains were read from a single sample in a study of Graves' ophthalmopathy and Graves' hyperthyroidism. TCRdb reanalysed the multiplex PCR reads using MiXCR and keeps one entry per CDR3 protein. The data show some 750,000 distinct CDR3 sequences, roughly two fifths seen once. The sequenced sample was peripheral blood. All receptors come from an adult man with Graves' ophthalmopathy. The CDR3 runs from the conserved cysteine through the conserved F or W. The D gene is left open where the match is weak. Rows give clone size only sometimes, using once, few, many, or a class for an expanded clone.

v_gene	d_gene	j_gene	abundance	CDR3aa	CDR3nt
TRBV11-2	-	TRBJ1-2	many	CASSIGHGYTF	TGTGCCAGCAGCATAGGGCATGGCTACACCTTC
TRBV2	-	TRBJ2-2	-	CASSEDGGELFF	TGTGCCAGCAGTGAAGATGGAGGGGAGCTGTTTTTT
TRBV6-5	-	TRBJ2-5	few	CASSYGTGFFETQYF	TGTGCCAGCAGTTATGGAACAGGGTTTTTTGAGACCCAGTACTTC
TRBV9	TRBD1	TRBJ1-1	-	CASSPGTGGFTEAFF	TGTGCCAGCAGCCCAGGAACAGGGGGCTTCACTGAAGCTTTCTTT
TRBV10-3	-	TRBJ2-3	-	CAISVRLTGSTDTQYF	TGTGCCATCAGTGTTCGGCTAACAGGGAGCACAGATACGCAGTATTTT
TRBV7-9	-	TRBJ2-5	few	CASSLVKETQYF	TGTGCCAGCAGCTTAGTTAAAGAGACCCAGTACTTC
TRBV25-1	-	TRBJ1-3	-	CASSLSGPGSGNTIYF	TGTGCCAGCAGTTTAAGCGGTCCAGGTTCCGGAAACACCATATATTTT
TRBV10-3	-	TRBJ1-2	few	CASSEGQGTANYGYTF	TGTGCCAGCAGTGAAGGCCAAGGGACGGCTAACTATGGCTACACCTTC
TRBV12-3/TRBV12-4	-	TRBJ1-2	many	CASSLGPAGYTF	TGTGCCAGCAGTTTAGGTCCGGCTGGCTACACCTTC
TRBV2	TRBD1	TRBJ2-5	-	CASSLQGAIQETQYF	TGTGCCAGCAGTCTTCAGGGGGCGATCCAAGAGACCCAGTACTTC
TRBV24-1	TRBD1	TRBJ1-4	once	CATSDPGTGREKLFF	TGTGCCACCAGTGACCCAGGGACAGGGCGTGAAAAACTGTTTTTT
TRBV7-9	-	TRBJ1-3	few	CASSLVAGRSGNTIYF	TGTGCCAGCAGCTTGGTTGCAGGCCGCTCTGGAAACACCATATATTTT
TRBV7-9	-	TRBJ1-4	many	CASTTGGLNEKLFF	TGTGCCAGCACCACCGGGGGGCTTAATGAAAAACTGTTTTTT
TRBV29-1	-	TRBJ2-3	-	CSVEKVGQQYF	TGCAGCGTTGAAAAAGTTGGACAGCAGTATTTT
TRBV5-4	-	TRBJ1-1	-	CASSSPTGTEAFF	TGTGCCAGCAGCAGCCCTACAGGGACTGAAGCTTTCTTT
TRBV6-4	TRBD1	TRBJ1-2	-	CAIRGGQGNGYTF	TGTGCCATCAGAGGGGGACAGGGAAACGGCTACACCTTC
TRBV24-1	-	TRBJ2-1	-	CATSDSGGPLYNEQFF	TGTGCCACCAGTGATAGTGGAGGGCCCCTCTACAATGAGCAGTTCTTC
TRBV29-1	TRBD1	TRBJ2-5	-	CSVRGQGTQYF	TGCAGCGTGAGAGGACAGGGGACCCAGTACTTC
TRBV29-1	-	TRBJ1-2	-	CSRGWGEGYTF	TGCAGCCGAGGTTGGGGGGAAGGCTACACCTTC
TRBV24-1	-	TRBJ2-3	few	CATSASTTTDTQYF	TGTGCCACCAGTGCCTCGACAACCACAGATACGCAGTATTTT
TRBV7-9	TRBD1	TRBJ1-6	few	CASSTQGDSPLHF	TGTGCCAGCAGCACACAGGGGGATTCACCCCTCCACTTT
TRBV19	TRBD1	TRBJ2-5	many	CASSSTSGTGQETQYF	TGTGCCAGTAGTTCCACATCCGGGACAGGGCAAGAGACCCAGTACTTC
TRBV29-1	TRBD1	TRBJ2-6	-	CSSSTGGVGANVLTF	TGCAGCTCCTCGACAGGGGGTGTTGGGGCCAACGTCCTGACTTTC
TRBV29-1	-	TRBJ2-6	many	CSARGAGANVLTF	TGCAGCGCCCGAGGGGCAGGGGCCAACGTCCTGACTTTC
TRBV6-6	-	TRBJ1-4	-	CASSQQGLTNEKLFF	TGTGCCAGCAGCCAACAGGGTTTAACTAATGAAAAACTGTTTTTT
TRBV7-9	-	TRBJ2-7	-	CASSLVMGTYEQYF	TGTGCCAGCAGCTTAGTAATGGGGACCTACGAGCAGTACTTC
TRBV7-2	-	TRBJ2-6	-	CASSLGGLPYEQYSGANVLTF	TGTGCCAGCAGCTTGGGGGGACTTCCCTACGAGCAGTACTCTGGGGCCAACGTCCTGACTTTC
TRBV19	-	TRBJ1-2	many	CASSPTGYGYTF	TGTGCCAGTAGCCCAACAGGGTATGGCTACACCTTC
TRBV4-1	TRBD1	TRBJ2-7	-	CASSSGQGPSYEQYF	TGCGCCAGCAGCAGCGGACAGGGGCCTTCCTACGAGCAGTACTTC
TRBV25-1	-	TRBJ2-2	once	CASSQGHEAGELFF	TGTGCCAGCAGTCAGGGCCATGAGGCCGGGGAGCTGTTTTTT
TRBV7-9	-	TRBJ2-5	-	CASSPSETQETQYF	TGTGCCAGCAGCCCTAGCGAGACACAAGAGACCCAGTACTTC
TRBV2	TRBD1	TRBJ1-1	-	CASSARGGLNTEAFF	TGTGCCAGCAGTGCTAGAGGGGGCTTGAACACTGAAGCTTTCTTT
TRBV24-1	-	TRBJ1-5	few	CASSALQGMGNQPQHF	TGTGCCAGCAGTGCCCTACAGGGAATGGGCAATCAGCCCCAGCATTTT
TRBV14	-	TRBJ2-7	-	CASSQVRGISYEQYF	TGTGCCAGCAGCCAAGTTAGGGGGATCTCCTACGAGCAGTACTTC
TRBV9	-	TRBJ2-5	-	CASSAPRATDTQYF	TGTGCCAGCAGCGCCCCCAGGGCCACAGATACGCAGTACTTC
TRBV29-1	TRBD1	TRBJ2-3	-	CSVEDWVTGGKDTQYF	TGCAGCGTTGAAGACTGGGTAACAGGGGGCAAAGATACGCAGTATTTT
TRBV25-1	-	TRBJ2-6	-	CASRASGSGANVLTF	TGTGCCAGCAGAGCTTCAGGCTCTGGGGCCAACGTCCTGACTTTC
TRBV29-1	-	TRBJ2-7	-	CSVDGRTYEQYF	TGCAGCGTTGATGGCAGGACCTACGAGCAGTACTTC
TRBV2	-	TRBJ2-1	-	CASSEGPWGVEQFF	TGTGCCAGCAGTGAAGGCCCTTGGGGGGTCGAGCAGTTCTTC
TRBV7-2	TRBD1	TRBJ1-1	few	CASSFLGTGAMNTEAFF	TGTGCCAGCAGTTTCCTCGGGACAGGGGCTATGAACACTGAAGCTTTCTTT
TRBV7-9	-	TRBJ2-7	-	CASSFRDNYEQHF	TGTGCCAGCAGCTTCCGGGACAACTACGAGCAGCACTTC
TRBV11-2	-	TRBJ1-4	-	CASSLPGQGRNEKLFF	TGTGCCAGCAGCTTACCAGGGCAAGGGAGAAATGAAAAACTGTTTTTT
TRBV11-1	TRBD1	TRBJ2-1	-	CASSLGTGLNEQFF	TGTGCCAGCAGCTTAGGGACAGGGTTGAATGAGCAGTTCTTC
TRBV7-9	-	TRBJ1-1	few	CASSLGPGVNTEAFF	TGTGCCAGCAGCTTGGGCCCGGGGGTGAACACTGAAGCTTTCTTT
TRBV19	-	TRBJ2-2	-	CASNTQGTIVTGELFF	TGTGCCAGTAACACCCAGGGTACGATCGTCACCGGGGAGCTGTTTTTT
TRBV19	-	TRBJ2-5	-	CASSIVQGETQYF	TGTGCCAGTAGTATCGTGCAGGGGGAGACCCAGTACTTC
TRBV6-5	-	TRBJ1-2	few	CASSYPPRDGYTF	TGTGCCAGCAGTTACCCGCCTAGGGATGGCTACACCTTC
TRBV28	-	TRBJ1-6	-	CASRPANSPLHF	TGTGCCAGCAGGCCCGCTAATTCACCCCTCCACTTT
TRBV11-2	-	TRBJ1-4	-	CASSYPGLPGKLFF	TGTGCCAGCAGCTACCCGGGACTGCCGGGGAAACTGTTTTTT
TRBV29-1	-	TRBJ1-1	many	CSIPSGSPDGAFF	TGCAGCATCCCATCAGGGAGCCCCGATGGAGCTTTCTTT
TRBV2	-	TRBJ1-2	-	CASSDLAGGYGYTF	TGTGCCAGCAGTGATCTTGCGGGGGGCTATGGCTACACCTTC
TRBV20-1	TRBD1	TRBJ1-2	-	CSATHMDRSYGYTF	TGCAGTGCTACCCATATGGACAGGAGCTATGGCTACACCTTC
TRBV2	-	TRBJ1-2	-	CASRRAGSGYTF	TGTGCCAGCAGAAGAGCGGGGAGTGGCTACACCTTC
TRBV7-9	-	TRBJ2-2	few	CASSQAGGELFF	TGTGCCAGCAGCCAAGCTGGCGGGGAGCTGTTTTTT
TRBV6-4	TRBD2	TRBJ2-3	-	CASSLAGETDTQYF	TGTGCCAGCAGCCTAGCGGGGGAAACAGATACGCAGTATTTT
TRBV4-3	-	TRBJ2-5	few	CASSQVYAGRTQETQYF	TGCGCCAGCAGCCAAGTCTACGCGGGCAGGACCCAAGAGACCCAGTACTTC
TRBV10-3	-	TRBJ1-4	few	CAISESTSGGRLFF	TGTGCCATCAGTGAATCCACTAGCGGGGGGCGACTGTTTTTT